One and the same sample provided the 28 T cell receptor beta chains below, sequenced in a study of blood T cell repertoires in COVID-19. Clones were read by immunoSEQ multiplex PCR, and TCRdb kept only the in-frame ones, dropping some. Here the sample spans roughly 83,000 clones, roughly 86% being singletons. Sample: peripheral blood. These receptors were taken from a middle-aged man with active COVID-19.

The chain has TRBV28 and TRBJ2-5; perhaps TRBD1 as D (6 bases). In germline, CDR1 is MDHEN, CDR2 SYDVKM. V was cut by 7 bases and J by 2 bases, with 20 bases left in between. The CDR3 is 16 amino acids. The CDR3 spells CASTSGAGVSQETQYF. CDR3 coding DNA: TGTGCCAGCACGTCAGGAGCAGGGGTCTCACAAGAGACCCAGTACTTC.

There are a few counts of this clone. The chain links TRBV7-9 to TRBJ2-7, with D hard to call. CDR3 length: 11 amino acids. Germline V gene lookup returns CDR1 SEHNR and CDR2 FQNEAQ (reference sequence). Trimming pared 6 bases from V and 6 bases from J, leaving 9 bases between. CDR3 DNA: TGTGCCAGCAGTCCTAACTCCGAGCAGTACTTC. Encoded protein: CASSPNSEQYF.

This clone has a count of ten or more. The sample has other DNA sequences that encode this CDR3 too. CDR3 sequence (DNA): TGTGCCAGCAGTCCCGGACTCGGAACTGAAGCTTTCTTT. Its protein product is CASSPGLGTEAFF. This sequence joins TRBV12-3 or TRBV12-4 and TRBJ1-1; unclear D gene. This CDR3 is 13 amino acids long. The germline V and J ends were trimmed by 5 bases and 5 bases, with 12 bases remaining between them.

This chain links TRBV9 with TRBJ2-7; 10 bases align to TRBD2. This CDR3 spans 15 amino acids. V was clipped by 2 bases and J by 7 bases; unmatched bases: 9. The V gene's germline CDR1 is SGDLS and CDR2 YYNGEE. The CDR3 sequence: CASSVGTSANVEQYF. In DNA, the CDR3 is TGTGCCAGCAGCGTGGGGACTAGCGCTAATGTGGAGCAGTACTTC. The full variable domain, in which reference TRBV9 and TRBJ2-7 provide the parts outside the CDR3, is DSGVTQTPKHLITATGQRVTLRCSPRSGDLSVYWYQQSLDQGLQFLIQYYNGEERAKGNILERFSAQQFPDLHSELNLSSLELGDSALYFCASSVGTSANVEQYFGPGTRLTVT.

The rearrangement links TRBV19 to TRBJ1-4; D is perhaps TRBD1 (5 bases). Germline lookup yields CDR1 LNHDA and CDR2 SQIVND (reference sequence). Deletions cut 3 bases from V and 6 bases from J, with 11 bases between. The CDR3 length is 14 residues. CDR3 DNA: TGTGCCAGTAGTATCGGGCAGGGTGATGAAAAACTGTTTTTT. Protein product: CASSIGQGDEKLFF.

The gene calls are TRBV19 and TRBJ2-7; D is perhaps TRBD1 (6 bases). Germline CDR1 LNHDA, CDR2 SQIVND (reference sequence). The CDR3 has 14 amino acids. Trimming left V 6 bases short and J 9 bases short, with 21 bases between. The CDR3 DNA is TGTGCCAGTAGCGCCCCCGGACAGACTTATGTGCAGTACTTC. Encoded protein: CASSAPGQTYVQYF.

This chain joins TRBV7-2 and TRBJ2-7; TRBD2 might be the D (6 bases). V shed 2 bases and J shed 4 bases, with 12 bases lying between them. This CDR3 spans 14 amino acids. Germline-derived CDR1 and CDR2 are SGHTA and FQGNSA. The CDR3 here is CASSLFGSRYEQYF. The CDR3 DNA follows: TGTGCCAGCAGCTTATTCGGGAGTCGGTACGAGCAGTACTTC. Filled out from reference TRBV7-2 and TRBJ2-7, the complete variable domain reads GAGVSQSPSNKVTEKGKDVELRCDPISGHTALYWYRQSLGQGLEFLIYFQGNSAPDKSGLPSDRFSAERTGGSVSTLTIQRTQQEDSAVYLCASSLFGSRYEQYFGPGTRLTVT.

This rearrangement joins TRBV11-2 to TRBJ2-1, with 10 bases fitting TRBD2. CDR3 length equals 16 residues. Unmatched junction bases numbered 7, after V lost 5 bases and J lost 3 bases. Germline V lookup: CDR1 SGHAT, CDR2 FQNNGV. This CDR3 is CASSPGTSAFYNEQFF. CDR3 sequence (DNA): TGTGCCAGCAGCCCCGGGACTAGCGCGTTCTACAATGAGCAGTTCTTC.

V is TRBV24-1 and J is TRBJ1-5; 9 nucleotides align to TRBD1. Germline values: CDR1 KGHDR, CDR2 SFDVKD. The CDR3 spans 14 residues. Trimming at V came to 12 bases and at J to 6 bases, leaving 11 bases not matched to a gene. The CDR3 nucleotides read TGTGCCGTCGGGGGGACAGGGAGGTTTCAGCCCCAGCATTTT. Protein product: CAVGGTGRFQPQHF.

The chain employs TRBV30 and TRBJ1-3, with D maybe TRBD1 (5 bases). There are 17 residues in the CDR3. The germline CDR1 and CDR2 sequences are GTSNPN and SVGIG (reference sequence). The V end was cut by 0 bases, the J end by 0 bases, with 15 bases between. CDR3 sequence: CAWSVRALTRSGNTIYF. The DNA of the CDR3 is TGTGCCTGGAGTGTCAGGGCCTTAACCCGCTCTGGAAACACCATATATTTT. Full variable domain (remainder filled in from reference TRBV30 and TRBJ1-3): SQTIHQWPATLVQPVGSPLSLECTVEGTSNPNLYWYRQAAGRGLQLLFYSVGIGQISSEVPQNLSASRPQDRQFILSSKKLLLSDSGFYLCAWSVRALTRSGNTIYFGEGSWLTVV.

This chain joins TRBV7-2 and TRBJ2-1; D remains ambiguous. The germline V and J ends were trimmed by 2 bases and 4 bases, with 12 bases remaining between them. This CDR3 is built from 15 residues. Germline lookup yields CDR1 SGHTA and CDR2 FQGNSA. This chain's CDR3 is CASSLWAEIYNEQFF. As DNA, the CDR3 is TGTGCCAGCAGCTTATGGGCAGAGATATACAATGAGCAGTTCTTC.

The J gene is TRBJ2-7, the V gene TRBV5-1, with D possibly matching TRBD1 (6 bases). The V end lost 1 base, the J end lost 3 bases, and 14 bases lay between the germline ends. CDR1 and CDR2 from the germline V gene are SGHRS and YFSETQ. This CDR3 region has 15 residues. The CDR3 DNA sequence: TGCGCCAGCAGCTTGTCGGGCTTAGGGGGCTACGAGCAGTACTTC. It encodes CASSLSGLGGYEQYF.

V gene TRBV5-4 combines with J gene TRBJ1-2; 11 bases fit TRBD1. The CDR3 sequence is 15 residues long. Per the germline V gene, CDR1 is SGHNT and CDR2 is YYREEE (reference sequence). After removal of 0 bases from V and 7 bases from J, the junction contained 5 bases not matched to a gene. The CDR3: CASSLAGTGGGGYTF. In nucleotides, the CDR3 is TGTGCCAGCAGCTTGGCCGGGACAGGGGGTGGTGGCTACACCTTC.

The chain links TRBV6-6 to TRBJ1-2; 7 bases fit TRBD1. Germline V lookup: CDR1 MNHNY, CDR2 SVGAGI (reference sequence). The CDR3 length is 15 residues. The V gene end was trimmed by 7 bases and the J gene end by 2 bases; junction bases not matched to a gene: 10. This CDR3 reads CASTPEGQTNYGYTF. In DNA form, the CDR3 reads TGTGCCAGCACTCCAGAGGGACAGACCAACTATGGCTACACCTTC.

The CDR3 region is CAYVRAANEKLFF. The CDR3 DNA is TGTGCCTACGTCAGGGCGGCTAATGAAAAACTGTTTTTT. The gene calls are TRBV30 and TRBJ1-4, with a possible D match to TRBD1 (5 bases). Trimming removed 7 bases from V and 3 bases from J, with 12 bases in between. This CDR3 is built from 13 residues. Germline CDR1 and CDR2: GTSNPN and SVGIG (reference sequence).

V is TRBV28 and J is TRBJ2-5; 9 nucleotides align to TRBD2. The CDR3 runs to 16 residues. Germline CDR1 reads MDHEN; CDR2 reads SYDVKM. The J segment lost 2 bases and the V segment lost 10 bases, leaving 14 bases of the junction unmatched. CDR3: CATARSQAGGQETQYF. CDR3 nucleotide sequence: TGTGCCACCGCCCGGTCCCAAGCGGGGGGTCAAGAGACCCAGTACTTC.

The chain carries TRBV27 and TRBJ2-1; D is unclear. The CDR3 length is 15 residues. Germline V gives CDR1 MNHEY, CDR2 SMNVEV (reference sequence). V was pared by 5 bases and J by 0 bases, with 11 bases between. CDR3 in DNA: TGTGCCAGCAGTCTCCCCGGTAGCTCCTACAATGAGCAGTTCTTC. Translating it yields CASSLPGSSYNEQFF.

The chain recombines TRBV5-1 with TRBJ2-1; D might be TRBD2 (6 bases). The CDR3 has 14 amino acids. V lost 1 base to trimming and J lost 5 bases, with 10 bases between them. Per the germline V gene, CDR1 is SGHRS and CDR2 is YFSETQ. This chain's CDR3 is CASSLTSTNNEQFF. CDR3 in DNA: TGCGCCAGCAGCTTGACTAGCACTAACAATGAGCAGTTCTTC.

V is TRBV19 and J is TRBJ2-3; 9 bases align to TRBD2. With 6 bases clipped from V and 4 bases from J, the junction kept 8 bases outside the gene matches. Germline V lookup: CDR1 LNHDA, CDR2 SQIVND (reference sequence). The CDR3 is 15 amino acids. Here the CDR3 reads CASRGAGGRADTQYF. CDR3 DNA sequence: TGTGCCAGTAGAGGAGCGGGGGGTAGGGCAGATACGCAGTATTTT.

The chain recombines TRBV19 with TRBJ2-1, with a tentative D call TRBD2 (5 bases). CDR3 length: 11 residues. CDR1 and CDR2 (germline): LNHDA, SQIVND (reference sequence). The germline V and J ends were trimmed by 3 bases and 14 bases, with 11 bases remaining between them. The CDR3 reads CASSMTGEKFF. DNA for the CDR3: TGTGCCAGTAGTATGACCGGGGAAAAGTTCTTC.

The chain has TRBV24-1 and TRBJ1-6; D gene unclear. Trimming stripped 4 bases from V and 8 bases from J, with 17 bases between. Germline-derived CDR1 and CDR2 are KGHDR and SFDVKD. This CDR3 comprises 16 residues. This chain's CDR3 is CATSDPSGGQHSPLHF. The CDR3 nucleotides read TGTGCCACCAGTGACCCAAGCGGAGGGCAGCATTCACCCCTCCACTTT.

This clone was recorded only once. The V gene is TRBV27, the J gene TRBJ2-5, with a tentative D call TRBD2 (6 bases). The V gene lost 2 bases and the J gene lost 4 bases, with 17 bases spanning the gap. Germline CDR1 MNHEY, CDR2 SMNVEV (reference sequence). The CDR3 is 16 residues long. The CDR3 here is CASSLRGGAWGETQYF. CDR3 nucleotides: TGTGCCAGCAGTTTAAGGGGAGGAGCCTGGGGAGAGACCCAGTACTTC.

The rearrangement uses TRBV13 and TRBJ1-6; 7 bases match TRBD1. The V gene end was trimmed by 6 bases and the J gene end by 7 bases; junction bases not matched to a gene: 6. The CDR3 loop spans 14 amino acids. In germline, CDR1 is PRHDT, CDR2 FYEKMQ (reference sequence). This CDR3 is CASSPGTANSPLHF. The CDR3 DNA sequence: TGTGCCAGCAGTCCCGGGACAGCGAATTCACCCCTCCACTTT.

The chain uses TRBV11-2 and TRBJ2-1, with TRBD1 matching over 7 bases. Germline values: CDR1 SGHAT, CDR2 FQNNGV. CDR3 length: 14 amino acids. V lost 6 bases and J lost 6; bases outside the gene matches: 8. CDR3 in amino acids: CASRATGSVNEQFF. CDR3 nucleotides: TGTGCCAGCAGGGCGACAGGGTCCGTCAATGAGCAGTTCTTC.

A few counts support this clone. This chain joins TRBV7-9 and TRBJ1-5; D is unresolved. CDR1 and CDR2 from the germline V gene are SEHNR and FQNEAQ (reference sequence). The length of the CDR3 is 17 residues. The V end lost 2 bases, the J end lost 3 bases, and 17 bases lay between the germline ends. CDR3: CASSLLSTAGINQPQHF. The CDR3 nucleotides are TGTGCCAGCAGCTTACTGTCAACGGCCGGGATCAATCAGCCCCAGCATTTT.

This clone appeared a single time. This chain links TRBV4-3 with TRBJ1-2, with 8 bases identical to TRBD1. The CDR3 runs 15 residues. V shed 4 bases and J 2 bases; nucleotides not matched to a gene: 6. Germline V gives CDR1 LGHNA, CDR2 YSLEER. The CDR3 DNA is TGCGCCAGCAGCCTAGCGGACAGGGCGAACTATGGCTACACCTTC. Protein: CASSLADRANYGYTF.

The CDR3 sequence is CASSPLPLSSYNEQFF. The CDR3 coding sequence is TGTGCCAGCTCACCCCTTCCCCTGAGCTCCTACAATGAGCAGTTCTTC. The gene calls are TRBV18 and TRBJ2-1; D is undetermined. Germline CDR1 KGHSH, CDR2 LQKENI. This CDR3 contains 16 residues. Trimming cost V 3 bases and J 0 bases, with 12 bases left between them.

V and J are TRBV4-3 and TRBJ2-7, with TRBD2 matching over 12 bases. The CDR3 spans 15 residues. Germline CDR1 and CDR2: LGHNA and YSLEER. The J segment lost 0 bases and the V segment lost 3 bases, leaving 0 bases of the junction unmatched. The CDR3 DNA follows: TGCGCCAGCAGCCAGACTAGCGGGAGCTCCTACGAGCAGTACTTC. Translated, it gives CASSQTSGSSYEQYF.